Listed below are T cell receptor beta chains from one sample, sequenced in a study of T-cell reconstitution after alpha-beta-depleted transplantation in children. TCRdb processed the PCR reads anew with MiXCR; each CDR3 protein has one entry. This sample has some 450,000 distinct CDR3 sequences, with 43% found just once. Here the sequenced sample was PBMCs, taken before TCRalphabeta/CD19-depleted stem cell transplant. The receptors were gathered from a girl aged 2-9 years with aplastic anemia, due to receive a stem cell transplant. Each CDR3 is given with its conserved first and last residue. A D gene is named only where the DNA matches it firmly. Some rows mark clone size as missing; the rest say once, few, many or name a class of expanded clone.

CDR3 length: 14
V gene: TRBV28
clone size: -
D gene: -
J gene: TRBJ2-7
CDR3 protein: CASSYHGSSYEQYF

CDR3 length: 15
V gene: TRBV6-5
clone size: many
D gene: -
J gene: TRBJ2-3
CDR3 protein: CASSARSKGKVAQYF

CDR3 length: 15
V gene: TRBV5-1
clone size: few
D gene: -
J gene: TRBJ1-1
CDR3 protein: CASSLGRTFDTEAFF

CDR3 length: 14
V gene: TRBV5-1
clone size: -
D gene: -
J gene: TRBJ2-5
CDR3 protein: CASSLGIGSETQYF

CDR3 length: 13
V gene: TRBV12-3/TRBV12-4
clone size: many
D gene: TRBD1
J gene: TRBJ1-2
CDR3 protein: CASSLPGGYGYTF

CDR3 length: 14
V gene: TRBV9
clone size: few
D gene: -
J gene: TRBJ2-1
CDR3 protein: CASSVATSNNEQFF

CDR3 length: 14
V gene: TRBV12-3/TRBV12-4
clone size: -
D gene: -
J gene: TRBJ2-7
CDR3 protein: CASTEGPGADEQYF

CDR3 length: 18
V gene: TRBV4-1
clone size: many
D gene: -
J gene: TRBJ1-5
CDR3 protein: CASSQGTARIGRNQPQHF

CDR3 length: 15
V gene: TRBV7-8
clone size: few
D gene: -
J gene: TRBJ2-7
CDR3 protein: CASSSPRVAPYEQYF

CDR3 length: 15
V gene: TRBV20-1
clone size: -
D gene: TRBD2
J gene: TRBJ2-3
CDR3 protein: CSARGREVSTDTQYF

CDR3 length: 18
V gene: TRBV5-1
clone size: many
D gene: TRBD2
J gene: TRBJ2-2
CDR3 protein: CASSVKGLAGGFAGELFF

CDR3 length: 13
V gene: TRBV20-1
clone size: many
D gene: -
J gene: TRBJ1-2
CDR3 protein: CSARDRLNDGYTF

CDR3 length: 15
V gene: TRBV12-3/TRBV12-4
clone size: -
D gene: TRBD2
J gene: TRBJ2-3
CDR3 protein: CASSIAGASTDTQYF